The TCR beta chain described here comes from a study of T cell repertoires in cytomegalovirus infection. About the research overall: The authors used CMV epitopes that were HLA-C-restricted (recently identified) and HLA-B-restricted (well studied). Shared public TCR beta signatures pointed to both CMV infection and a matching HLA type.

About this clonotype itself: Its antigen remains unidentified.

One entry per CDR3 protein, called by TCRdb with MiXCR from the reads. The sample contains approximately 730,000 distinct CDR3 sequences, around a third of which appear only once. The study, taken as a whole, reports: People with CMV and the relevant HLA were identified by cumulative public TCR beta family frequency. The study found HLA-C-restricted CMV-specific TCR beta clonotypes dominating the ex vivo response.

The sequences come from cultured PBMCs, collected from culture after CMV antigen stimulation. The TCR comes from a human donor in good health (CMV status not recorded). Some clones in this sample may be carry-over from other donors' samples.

The CDR3 loop reads CASSTDRERLAGGNEQYF. DNA for the CDR3: TGTGCCAGCAGTACAGACAGGGAACGACTAGCGGGGGGAAACGAGCAGTACTTC. The chain uses TRBV12-3 or TRBV12-4 and TRBJ2-7; 13 bases are shared with TRBD2. The CDR3 is 18 amino acids. V was pared by 5 bases and J by 5 bases, with 15 bases of the junction left unmatched.